This is a list of T cell receptor beta chains from one sample in a study of T-cell memory formation after mild COVID-19. Each CDR3 protein is one row after TCRdb ran MiXCR on the 5' RACE reads. The sample includes 50,000 or so distinct CDR3 sequences, more than 9% seen only once; the top ten take roughly a quarter. Source material: PBMCs or a T cell subset sorted from them (not recorded which). Receptors were obtained from a man younger than 35 who had mild COVID-19 (a few samples of this study predate the infection). Cell type and time point are not known. Both conserved end residues are part of each CDR3. A D gene is named only where the DNA matches it firmly. Size values are once, few and many counts, or a class for expanded clones, and some rows have none.

TRBJ2-1 NA many TRBV2 TGTGCCAGCAGTGAAGACGCTAATGAGCAGTTCTTC CASSEDANEQFF
TRBJ2-1 TRBD1 many TRBV7-9 TGTGCCAGCAGTCCCGGACAGGGTCGTAACAATGAGCAGTTCTTC CASSPGQGRNNEQFF
TRBJ2-2 TRBD1 NA TRBV25-1 TGTGCCAGCAGTGACAGGGGGCACACCGGGGAGCTGTTTTTT CASSDRGHTGELFF
TRBJ1-3 NA few TRBV5-1 TGCGCCAGCAGCACGGACCCAGGGAGTGGAAACACCATATATTTT CASSTDPGSGNTIYF
TRBJ2-5 NA few TRBV25-1 TGTGCCAGCAGTGAATTAGGAGGGGGAGAGACCCAGTACTTC CASSELGGGETQYF
TRBJ2-1 TRBD2 NA TRBV25-1 TGTGCCAGCATGCGGCGGGGGGGATACAATGAGCAGTTCTTC CASMRRGGYNEQFF
TRBJ2-5 NA few TRBV10-3 TGTGCCATCATGAAGGCGGGGGACAAGACCCAGTACTTC CAIMKAGDKTQYF
TRBJ1-1 NA few TRBV7-8 TGTGCCAGCAGCTTAGCGCCCAGGTATGAAGCTTTCTTT CASSLAPRYEAFF
TRBJ2-5 NA many TRBV4-1 TGCGCCAGCAGCCAAGTAAGGGGTCAAGAGACCCAGTACTTC CASSQVRGQETQYF
TRBJ2-2 TRBD1 few TRBV20-1 TGCAGTGCTAGAGAGGGTGGGACAGGGGCCGGGGAGCTGTTTTTT CSAREGGTGAGELFF
TRBJ2-7 NA many TRBV7-9 TGTGCCAGCAGCTTAGGGTCAGGGCGGAACGAGCAGTACTTC CASSLGSGRNEQYF
TRBJ1-2 NA NA TRBV30 TGTGCCTGGAGTGTTGGACTCTATGGCTACACCTTC CAWSVGLYGYTF
TRBJ2-3 NA NA TRBV9 TGTGCCAGCAGCTGGGCGGGAACGGCCACAGATACGCAGTATTTT CASSWAGTATDTQYF
TRBJ2-5 NA NA TRBV27 TGTGCCAGCAGTTTAAGCGTGGGGCGGGAGACCCAGTACTTC CASSLSVGRETQYF
TRBJ2-5 TRBD1 many TRBV18 TGTGCCAGCTCATCCAGGGGGAACAAAGAGACCCAGTACTTC CASSSRGNKETQYF
TRBJ2-3 TRBD2 many TRBV4-2 TGTGCCAGCAGCCAACTGAGCGGGGGGCCATCCGATACGCAGTATTTT CASSQLSGGPSDTQYF
TRBJ2-3 NA NA TRBV5-8 TGTGCCAGCAGCACCGGGACTTTCACAGATACGCAGTATTTT CASSTGTFTDTQYF
TRBJ2-1 TRBD2 NA TRBV11-2 TGTGCCAGCAGCCGCGGAGGGCTAGCGGGGATCGATGAGCAGTTCTTC CASSRGGLAGIDEQFF
TRBJ2-6 TRBD2 few TRBV27 TGTGCCAGCAGACTAGCGGGCTACGCTGGGGCCAACGTCCTGACTTTC CASRLAGYAGANVLTF
TRBJ2-1 TRBD2 many TRBV5-1 TGCGCCAGCAGCCGGATTACTAGCGGGGGGGCTGGTGAGCAGTTCTTC CASSRITSGGAGEQFF
TRBJ1-4 NA NA TRBV5-6 TGTGCCAGCAGCACACCGACGGGCGGGGATGAAAAACTGTTTTTT CASSTPTGGDEKLFF
TRBJ1-2 NA few TRBV4-1 TGCGCCAGCAGCCAATCCGGGGACACTAACTATGGCTACACCTTC CASSQSGDTNYGYTF
TRBJ2-5 TRBD2 NA TRBV7-3 TGTGCCAGCAGCGCTTCCAATGGAGCGGGACAAGAGACCCAGTACTTC CASSASNGAGQETQYF
TRBJ2-7 TRBD1 NA TRBV10-2 TGCGCCAGCAGTGAGGCGTACAGGGGATCCTACGAGCAGTACTTC CASSEAYRGSYEQYF
TRBJ2-5 TRBD1 NA TRBV6-1 TGTGCCAGCAGTGAAGGGGGGACAGGTCCTCAAGAGACCCAGTACTTC CASSEGGTGPQETQYF
TRBJ1-2 NA NA TRBV7-9 TGTGCCAGCACCTCTTGGGGAAACAGGGATGGCTACACCTTC CASTSWGNRDGYTF
TRBJ1-6 TRBD1 few TRBV6-6 TGTGCCAGCAGTTTGGGACAGGGACATTCACCCCTCCACTTT CASSLGQGHSPLHF
TRBJ2-2 NA many TRBV6-2/TRBV6-3 TGTGCCAGCAGTCCCGGCCGGGGGCTTAACGGGGAGCTGTTTTTT CASSPGRGLNGELFF
TRBJ2-4 NA many TRBV2 TGTGCCAGCAGTGAAACGGCAATTGGGCTAGCCAAAAACATTCAGTACTTC CASSETAIGLAKNIQYF
TRBJ2-1 NA many TRBV5-4 TGTGCCAGCAAAGAGGGGGGCCCGTGGTACAATGAGCAGTTCTTC CASKEGGPWYNEQFF
TRBJ1-2 NA NA TRBV7-9 TGTGCCAGCAGCGCAGGGTACTATGGCTACACCTTC CASSAGYYGYTF
TRBJ2-2 NA NA TRBV6-5 TGTGCCAGCAGTTACGTTGGCGTTTGGACCGGGGAGCTGTTTTTT CASSYVGVWTGELFF
TRBJ1-1 NA NA TRBV7-9 TGTGCCAGCAGCTTTTGGGCAGAAAGTGAAGCTTTCTTT CASSFWAESEAFF
TRBJ1-1 NA few TRBV9 TGTGCCAGCAGCGAGACCTTTGGTGGCACTGAAGCTTTCTTT CASSETFGGTEAFF
TRBJ2-5 TRBD1 NA TRBV4-1 TGCGCCAGCAGCCAAGACCGTTTCGGACAGGGGACCCAAGAGACCCAGTACTTC CASSQDRFGQGTQETQYF
TRBJ2-2 NA many TRBV7-2 TGTGCCAGCAGCTTCCGGTGGGGGGAGCTGTTTTTT CASSFRWGELFF
TRBJ2-3 TRBD2 NA TRBV5-1 TGCGCCAGCCCGACCTGGCCGCGGGGGGGCTATGGAGATACGCAGTATTTT CASPTWPRGGYGDTQYF
TRBJ1-5 NA many TRBV20-1 TGCAGTGCGGTAAAAGGGAAGGCAGATCAGCCCCAGCATTTT CSAVKGKADQPQHF
TRBJ2-3 NA many TRBV5-1 TGCGCCAGCAGCTTCACCCACAGCACAGATACGCAGTATTTT CASSFTHSTDTQYF
TRBJ1-3 NA NA TRBV29-1 TGCAGCGTGGCAATGCGGGTGGGTGGAAACACCATATATTTT CSVAMRVGGNTIYF
TRBJ2-7 TRBD2 few TRBV6-2/TRBV6-3 TGTGCCAGCAGTTCCCCCTGGAGCGGGAGCCCCTACGAGCAGTACTTC CASSSPWSGSPYEQYF
TRBJ2-3 NA many TRBV5-1 TGCGCCAGCAGCTTGGTGCCCGATACGCAGTATTTT CASSLVPDTQYF
TRBJ1-2 NA many TRBV6-5 TGTGCCAGCAGTTACTTGGGAGTTAGCTATGGCTACACCTTC CASSYLGVSYGYTF
TRBJ2-5 TRBD2 many TRBV5-4 TGTGCCAGCAGCACGGGACTAGACGGGGAGACCCAGTACTTC CASSTGLDGETQYF
TRBJ1-5 NA few TRBV5-1 TGCGCCAGCAGCTTGGAAGGAAGGTGGGGGCCCCAGCATTTT CASSLEGRWGPQHF
TRBJ2-1 NA NA TRBV27 TGTGCCAGCAGTTTATCTAGGCCTACGGCGCAGTTCTTC CASSLSRPTAQFF
TRBJ1-2 NA NA TRBV5-1 TGCGCCAGCAGCTTGGCCCAGGGGACTGGTGGCTACACCTTC CASSLAQGTGGYTF
TRBJ2-3 TRBD2 few TRBV9 TGTGCCAGCAGCGTAACTTCTAGCGGGGGACTTACAGATACGCAGTATTTT CASSVTSSGGLTDTQYF
TRBJ2-6 NA NA TRBV4-3 TGCGCCAGCAGCCAAGGAGGAGGGAGTGCTGGGGCCAACGTCCTGACTTTC CASSQGGGSAGANVLTF
TRBJ1-2 NA few TRBV30 TGTGCCTGGAGTCAAGTAGACTATGGCTACACCTTC CAWSQVDYGYTF
TRBJ2-1 NA NA TRBV7-6 TGTGCCAGCAGCTTAGCGCAGTTAGACCGAAAGCAGTTCTTC CASSLAQLDRKQFF
TRBJ1-1 NA NA TRBV9 TGTGCCAGCAGCGTAGTCCCCAGGGCTGAAGCTTTCTTT CASSVVPRAEAFF
TRBJ1-1 NA NA TRBV24-1 TGTGCCACCCAACAGGTGCTCACTGAAGCTTTCTTT CATQQVLTEAFF
TRBJ2-5 TRBD1 few TRBV7-9 TGTGCCAGCAGCCCCGGGACAGGGGTCCAAGAGACCCAGTACTTC CASSPGTGVQETQYF